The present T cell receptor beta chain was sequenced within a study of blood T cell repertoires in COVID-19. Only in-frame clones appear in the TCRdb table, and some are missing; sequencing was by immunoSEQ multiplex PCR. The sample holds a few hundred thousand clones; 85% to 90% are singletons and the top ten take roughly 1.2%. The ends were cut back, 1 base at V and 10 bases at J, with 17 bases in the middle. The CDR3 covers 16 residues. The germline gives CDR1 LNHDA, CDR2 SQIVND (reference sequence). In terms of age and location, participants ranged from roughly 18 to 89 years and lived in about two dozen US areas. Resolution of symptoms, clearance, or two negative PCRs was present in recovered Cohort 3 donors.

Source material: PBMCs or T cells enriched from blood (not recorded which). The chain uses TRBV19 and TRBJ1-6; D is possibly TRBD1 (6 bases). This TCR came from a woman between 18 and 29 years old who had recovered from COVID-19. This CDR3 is CASSIGGDYRASPLHF. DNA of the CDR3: TGTGCCAGTAGTATAGGGGGGGACTACAGGGCCTCACCCCTCCACTTT.